These 11 T cell receptor beta chains share one sample of origin, sequenced in a study of T cell responses to AZD1222 COVID-19 vaccine. Using immunoSEQ multiplex PCR, the repertoire was profiled, and TCRdb retains in-frame clones only, with some absent. This table has under 150,000 clones, approximately 80% appearing once. This specimen consisted of peripheral blood, obtained 28 days after the second AZD1222 dose. The receptors were sampled from an adult who received the AZD1222 COVID-19 vaccine.

The gene calls are TRBV28 and TRBJ2-7, with TRBD1 matching over 7 bases. The germline V gene encodes CDR1 MDHEN and CDR2 SYDVKM. Unmatched junction bases numbered 6, after V lost 9 bases and J lost 1 base. The CDR3 contains 13 residues. The CDR3 region has the DNA TGTGCCAGTGCACCGGGACAGTCCTACGAGCAGTACTTC. Translation gives CASAPGQSYEQYF.

A single count supports this clone. The chain carries TRBV27 and TRBJ1-4; the D is unclear. Germline V gene sequence: CDR1 MNHEY, CDR2 SMNVEV (reference sequence). Trimming removed 3 bases at V and 7 bases at J, with 9 bases between. This CDR3 spans 13 amino acids. CDR3 sequence: CASSFWTGEKLFF. The CDR3 DNA reads as TGTGCCAGCAGTTTTTGGACCGGTGAAAAACTGTTTTTT.

The V call is TRBV19, the J call TRBJ2-7, with 9 nucleotides matching TRBD1. Germline V lookup: CDR1 LNHDA, CDR2 SQIVND (reference sequence). The CDR3 covers 15 residues. Unmatched junction bases numbered 7, after V lost 3 bases and J lost 4 bases. CDR3 DNA: TGTGCCAGTAGTATCCCCGGGACAGGGAAGTACGAGCAGTACTTC. This sequence encodes CASSIPGTGKYEQYF.

V and J are TRBV3-1 (or the pseudogene TRBV3-2) and TRBJ2-5; D is unresolved. This CDR3 is 12 amino acids long. Trimming left V 3 bases short and J 5 bases short, with 7 bases between. Germline lookup yields CDR1 LGHDT and CDR2 YNNKEL (reference sequence). The chain's CDR3 is CASSHQSETQYF. In DNA form, the CDR3 reads TGTGCCAGCAGCCATCAAAGTGAGACCCAGTACTTC.

The chain joins TRBV19 to TRBJ1-1; TRBD1 agrees at 10 bases. The CDR3 consists of 14 residues. Germline loops: CDR1 LNHDA, CDR2 SQIVND (reference sequence). J gave up 3 bases and V 3 bases, and 1 base lay outside the gene matches. CDR3 sequence: CASSMGTGDTEAFF. DNA of the CDR3: TGTGCCAGTAGTATGGGGACAGGGGACACTGAAGCTTTCTTT.

This clone was observed once. This chain links TRBV27 with TRBJ1-2; TRBD1 aligns across 7 bases. V trimming: 4 bases; J trimming: 8 bases; junction bases outside the gene matches: 13. Germline assignment: CDR1 MNHEY and CDR2 SMNVEV (reference sequence). The CDR3 is 15 amino acids. The CDR3 nucleotides read TGTGCCAGCAGTTCGAACGACCCAGGGGGTTGGGGCTACACCTTC. Amino acids: CASSSNDPGGWGYTF.

The DNA of the CDR3 is TGTGCCAGCAGACCTCCTCAGGGGGTCGGCTATGGCTACACCTTC. Translated: CASRPPQGVGYGYTF. J is TRBJ1-2 and V is TRBV6-2 or TRBV6-3; 7 positions agree with TRBD1. CDR1 and CDR2 from the germline V gene are MNHEY and SVGEGT. The CDR3 runs to 15 residues. V trimming: 6 bases; J trimming: 4 bases; junction bases outside the gene matches: 11.

This clone appeared a single time. V gene TRBV28 combines with J gene TRBJ2-6; a weak D match, TRBD2 (6 bases). The CDR3 is 17 amino acids. The germline gives CDR1 MDHEN, CDR2 SYDVKM. The V and J ends lost 5 bases and 0 bases respectively, with 14 bases between them. The CDR3 spells CASSLAPGSSGANVLTF. For the CDR3, the DNA is TGTGCCAGCAGTCTAGCGCCAGGGAGCTCTGGGGCCAACGTCCTGACTTTC.

V is TRBV21-1 and J is TRBJ2-5; no check of the table's D call, TRBD1, against the DNA was made. TRBV21-1 is tagged as a pseudogene. CDR3 size: 13 residues. CDR3 coding DNA: TGTGCCAGCAGCAAAGACATTCAAGAGACCCAGTACTTC. Its translation: CASSKDIQETQYF.

The rearrangement uses TRBV30 and TRBJ2-7; D is ambiguous. Germline-derived CDR1 and CDR2 are GTSNPN and SVGIG (reference sequence). V lost 3 bases to trimming and J lost 0 bases, with 15 bases between them. The CDR3 covers 15 residues. The CDR3 DNA is TGTGCCTGGAGCGGAATGAGAGTCAGCTCCTACGAGCAGTACTTC. Translated: CAWSGMRVSSYEQYF.

The J gene is TRBJ2-1, the V gene TRBV5-1; D is perhaps TRBD2 (6 bases). Trimming left V 0 bases short and J 10 bases short, with 11 bases between. Germline V lookup: CDR1 SGHRS, CDR2 YFSETQ. The CDR3 has 13 amino acids. The CDR3 sequence is CASSLEGGREQFF. The CDR3 DNA reads TGCGCCAGCAGCTTGGAGGGAGGACGAGAGCAGTTCTTC.